Listed below are T cell receptor beta chains from one sample, sequenced in a study of T cells in Graves' hyperthyroidism and ophthalmopathy. TCRdb re-derived calls from the multiplex PCR reads in MiXCR, one entry per CDR3 protein. The repertoire includes over 250,000 distinct CDR3 sequences, roughly 13% of them detected once, and 34% sits in the top ten. Sequencing used blood. The origin of the receptors is a woman in her 40s with Graves' ophthalmopathy. CDR3s include the opening cysteine and the closing phenylalanine or tryptophan. A D gene is named only where the DNA matches it firmly. Clone size is shown for a subset of rows, as once, few, many or a class of expanded clone.

j_call clone_size v_call d_call cdr3_aa cdr3_nt
TRBJ1-6 many TRBV24-1 . CATSDFKATDSPLHF TGTGCCACCAGTGATTTTAAGGCGACGGATTCACCCCTCCACTTT
TRBJ1-2 . TRBV12-5 . CASGLQGYGGYTF TGTGCTAGTGGGTTACAGGGCTACGGCGGCTACACCTTC
TRBJ2-1 many TRBV30 TRBD2 CAWGDSGSARGNEQFF TGTGCCTGGGGAGATAGCGGGAGCGCTCGGGGCAATGAGCAGTTCTTC
TRBJ2-5 few TRBV2 TRBD1 CASSRGQGAGETQYF TGTGCCAGCAGTCGCGGACAGGGGGCAGGGGAGACCCAGTACTTC
TRBJ1-1 many TRBV2 TRBD1 CASSNRGGAFF TGTGCCAGCAGTAACAGGGGTGGAGCTTTCTTT
TRBJ1-1 many TRBV6-6 . CASSYFGGATEAFF TGTGCCAGCAGTTACTTCGGGGGCGCAACTGAAGCTTTCTTT
TRBJ2-1 few TRBV4-1 . CASSQGPGSVEQFF TGCGCCAGCAGCCAAGGGCCAGGGTCAGTTGAGCAGTTCTTC
TRBJ2-4 . TRBV6-5 TRBD1 CASSYGTGVFERYF TGTGCCAGCAGTTACGGGACAGGGGTTTTTGAACGGTACTTC
TRBJ1-5 few TRBV27 . CATLHRGAQHF TGTGCCACCTTACACCGCGGGGCCCAGCATTTT
TRBJ2-7 many TRBV6-1 TRBD1 CASRPTGIYEQYF TGTGCCAGCAGGCCGACAGGGATCTACGAGCAGTACTTC